Described below is a single TCR beta chain sequence and its context. The target of this receptor is not known. No base quality information exists; no much larger clone differs at one position. The cohort consisted of 666 healthy bone marrow donors. At the time of sampling, all cohort members were nominally healthy, though unrecorded immune exposures were likely present. The donor tested CMV seronegative, placing the donor among the approximately 400 seronegative members of the cohort. A peripheral blood sample was collected from each donor, and TCR beta sequencing was performed on peripheral blood mononuclear cells. Genomic DNA extraction from the blood cell samples was performed with the Qiagen DNeasy Blood Extraction Kit. To prepare the library, the immunoSEQ multiplex PCR assay was applied. The multiplex PCR relied on a mix of 60 forward primers for TCR Vbeta segments and 13 reverse primers for TCR Jbeta segments. Amplification of the CDR3 region of rearranged TCR beta genes was performed with a multiplex PCR assay on genomic DNA. The amplified TCR beta libraries were sequenced on the Illumina HiSeq System as 87-base-pair reads. The published analysis was carried out like this. In a later analysis, tens of millions of unique TCR beta chains were counted across the approximately 640 repertoires, and around 11 million of these chains were shared by at least two donors. A nearest-neighbor algorithm error-corrected the raw reads and collapsed the reads into unique sequences, merging closely related sequences to remove PCR and sequencing errors. Alignment of CDR3 sequences to IMGT reference sequences was used to assign V, D and J gene segments. Each retained sequence needed at least a six-nucleotide match to both a V gene segment and a J gene segment. A rearrangement counted as productive if the CDR3 had no stop codons and remained in frame with V and J, and every other rearrangement counted as non-productive. CDR3 was defined according to IMGT convention as the region running from the second conserved V-encoded cysteine to the conserved J-encoded phenylalanine. In an earlier analysis of approximately 500 of the donors, sequences lacking an unambiguous match to a single V gene segment were excluded. An earlier analysis of 587 of the donors called V segments functional above 56.7% productive rearrangements and segregating when the between-donor standard deviation exceeded 5%. A statistical classification framework was developed to diagnose cytomegalovirus status using the catalog of TCR beta chain sequences. In a later analysis, TCR nucleotide sequences were compared against IMGT/GENE-DB human TR gene sequences so that V and J genes could be assigned. A later analysis assigned CDR3 sequences and most-parsimonious VDJ recombination scenarios with the TCRdist pipeline. A later analysis defined each TCR beta chain by its CDR3 amino acid sequence plus V-gene family, and excluded reads lacking a unique V-gene family. As a way to deal with suspected cross-contamination and a sequencing artifact, a later analysis dropped 500 to 700 nucleotide sequences that were highly shared and had low generation probability. For each public chain, a later analysis derived a clonal expansion index from normalized ranks of inferred template counts within each repertoire. In a later analysis, generation probabilities were computed using a VDJ recombination model fitted to out-of-frame rearrangements, and the results were checked against IGoR. In a later analysis, TCR-TCR, TCR-HLA and TCR-CMV co-occurrence was scored with hypergeometric tests, and a repertoire-size bias correction was applied to TCR pairs. A later analysis estimated false discovery rates by permuting HLA or CMV assignments 20 times. In a later analysis, co-occurring TCRs were grouped using DBSCAN, with TCRdist sequence similarity added in when clustering inside HLA-allele-positive subsets. For co-occurrence clustering, repertoires with fewer than 30,000 or more than 120,000 public chains were excluded, along with several repertoires with anomalous nucleotide sharing. The table comes from immuneACCESS by way of TCRdb, which keeps in-frame sequences with V and J called. Part of the clones is missing from these tables; in studies checked, under half for an unresolved V gene and the rest for unknown reasons. V, J and clone size are taken as reported in that table, and D and trimming were inferred from the DNA itself. A total of 150,000 to 200,000 clones appear in this sample, roughly 60% of them only once. Of the sample, over 2.5% is held by the ten largest clones.

From its cysteine to its phenylalanine, the CDR3 spans 13 amino acids. Just CDR3 DNA is preserved here, 39 bases in frame from base 1. In the germline V gene, CDR1 corresponds to MNHNS and CDR2 to SASEGT. V was cut back by 6 bases and J by 4 bases, leaving a gap of 13 bases between them. The data originate from a study of cytomegalovirus exposure and HLA in healthy donors (dated by TCRdb to between 2016 and 2019). Regarding the study in general: An earlier analysis of several hundred of the donors reported 250 to 300 Gb of sequence data and more than 90 million unique TCR beta sequences from 150 million to 200 million T cells. Every repertoire in the discovery cohort had been generated on one and the same sequencing platform. Roughly 5 DR-DQ haplotypes were handled as single units for association and clustering, since linkage in the cohort was strong. The T cell repertoires of 670 or so subjects were profiled by immunosequencing and related to cytomegalovirus serostatus. Of the approximately 400 genotyped donors, 65% to 90% were placed in the genetic ancestry cluster associated with self-reported Caucasian donors. On average, roughly 240,000 unique TCR beta nucleotide sequences were sequenced per donor among fewer than 500 genotyped donors of the cohort, with around 19% of those sequences being non-productive. Rather than drawing on any new phenotypic data, the later analysis identified candidate immune exposures from TCR beta sequences and the way those sequences occurred across donors. Class I and class II HLA loci were covered by the typing at four-digit resolution. Donor age, sex, ethnicity and CMV serostatus were compiled together with the repertoire data. A later analysis re-analyzed previously published TCR beta repertoires from 666 donors and added high-resolution HLA genotyping to study TCR occurrence patterns. Typing coverage differed by locus: A, B, C, DRB1 and DQB1 were typed in about 620-640 donors, DQA1 in 522, DPA1 in some 570, and DPB1 in just under 490. The study combined high-throughput TCR immunosequencing, statistical association of individual TCRs with disease status, and machine learning to predict cytomegalovirus infection status. An earlier analysis of approximately 500 of the donors applied high-throughput TCR beta sequencing to assess whether each TCR beta V gene segment acted as functional or pseudogenic. Along with the roughly 710-subject first cohort, a separate validation cohort of over 90 different subjects was used. The study aimed to test whether signatures of past pathogen exposure could be identified by cataloging public T cell receptors. An early release covering roughly 600 HLA-typed donors comprised approximately 290 gigabases of sequencing data and approximately 85 million unique TCR sequences. A later genetic analysis took genome-wide SNP genotypes for about three fifths of the 666 donors and used that subset as a discovery cohort. Results and caveats for the whole study, not just this receptor: A later analysis found that HLA-associated TCR beta chains were more clonally expanded and had lower generation probabilities than equally common non-associated chains. The cohort was sequenced for TCR beta chains only, and without alpha or paired-chain data the features that could be detected were limited. A later analysis found that TCR association rates varied across HLA loci, with DRB1 alleles showing the most associated TCRs and HLA-C alleles the fewest. Compared with the roughly 700-donor mean, donors in an Asian-associated ancestry cluster had fewer N-insertions in productive TCRs, according to a later genetic analysis. A further reported finding was that TCR beta sequences accurately predicted the HLA-A and HLA-B alleles for most subjects in the first cohort. The only immune exposure information available for the cohort was CMV serostatus. The earlier analysis of approximately 540 of the donors excluded around 17 rarely observed V segments, including chromosome 9 orphons, because counts were too low. A cluster of highly shared sequence variants was judged likely to represent a technical artifact of the sequencing pipeline. Sequencing depth was assumed to be roughly uniform across donors in the presence/absence analyses, though that assumption may not hold. In an earlier analysis of 587 of the donors, most TCR beta V segments appeared in productive rearrangements about 90% or about 30% of the time, broadly matching IMGT annotations. Correlated functional status among segregating V segments might be attributable to linkage disequilibrium, but an unknown experimental factor could not be ruled out. According to a later analysis, most CMV-associated TCR beta chains appeared to be HLA-restricted, and the HLA associations seemed to be driven largely by CMV exposure. The classifier was reported to diagnose cytomegalovirus status with high specificity and sensitivity in both the original cohort and the validation cohort. A few of the identified cytomegalovirus-associated TCR beta chains were confirmed in vitro to be specific for cytomegalovirus antigens. Because some donors lacked HLA typing at each locus, the association tests relied only on the typed subset. In a later analysis, several top co-occurrence clusters were reported to appear linked to parvovirus B19, influenza, CMV and Epstein-Barr virus. Strong co-occurrence of HLA alleles, especially DR and DQ, made assigning TCR associations to individual alleles difficult. Most TCR sequences were seen in very few donors, while some public TCRs were found in many individuals. A later analysis associated 16,951 TCR beta sequences with specific HLA alleles at a false discovery rate of 0.05. In a later genetic analysis, a missense DCLRE1C variant was associated with V-gene and J-gene trimming of TCR beta chains, and the association was replicated in an independent cohort. In the study, 150 to 200 TCR beta chains were listed as associated with cytomegalovirus. It was suggested by the authors that the approach could potentially be generalized to other disease states and immunological phenotypes. Some IMGT-functional V segments, including TRBV6-2 and TRBV6-3, could not be told apart with the 87-base-pair reads, so those segments were excluded.

Sequencing was performed on PBMCs. This clonotype originated in a man in his forties or fifties in good health and CMV-seronegative. The chain is encoded by TRBV6-1 joined to TRBJ2-7, and perhaps TRBD2 as D gene, on 6 matching bases. For the CDR3, the sequence is CASREPGAYEQYF. The DNA sequence is given as TGTGCCAGCAGGGAACCGGGAGCTTACGAGCAGTACTTC.